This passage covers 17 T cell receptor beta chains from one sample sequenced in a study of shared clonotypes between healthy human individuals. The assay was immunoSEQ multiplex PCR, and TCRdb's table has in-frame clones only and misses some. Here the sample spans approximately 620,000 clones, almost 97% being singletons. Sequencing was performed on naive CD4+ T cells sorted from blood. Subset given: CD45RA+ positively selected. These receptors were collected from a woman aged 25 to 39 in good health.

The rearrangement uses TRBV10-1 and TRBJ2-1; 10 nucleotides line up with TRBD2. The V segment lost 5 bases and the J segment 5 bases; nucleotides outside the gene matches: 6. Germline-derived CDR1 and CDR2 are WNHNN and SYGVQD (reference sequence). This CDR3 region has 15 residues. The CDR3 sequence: CASSHLAGGNNEQFF. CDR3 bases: TGCGCCAGCAGTCACTTAGCGGGGGGTAACAATGAGCAGTTCTTC.

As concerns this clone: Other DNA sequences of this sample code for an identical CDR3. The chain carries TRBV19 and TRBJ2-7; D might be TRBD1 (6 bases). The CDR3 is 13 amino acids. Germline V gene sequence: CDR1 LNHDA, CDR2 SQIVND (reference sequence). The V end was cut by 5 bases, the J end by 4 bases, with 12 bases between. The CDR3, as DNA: TGTGCCAGTAGTCCGGGACAAACGTACGAGCAGTACTTC. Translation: CASSPGQTYEQYF.

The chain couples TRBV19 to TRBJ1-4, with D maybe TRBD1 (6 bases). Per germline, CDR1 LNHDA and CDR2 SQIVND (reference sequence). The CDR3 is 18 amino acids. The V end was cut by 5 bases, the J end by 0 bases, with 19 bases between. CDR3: CASSPGPGQPATNEKLFF. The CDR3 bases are TGTGCCAGTAGTCCTGGGCCGGGACAACCGGCAACTAATGAAAAACTGTTTTTT. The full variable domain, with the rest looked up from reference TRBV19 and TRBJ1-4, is DGGITQSPKYLFRKEGQNVTLSCEQNLNHDAMYWYRQDPGQGLRLIYYSQIVNDFQKGDIAEGYSVSREKKESFPLTVTSAQKNPTAFYLCASSPGPGQPATNEKLFFGSGTQLSVL.

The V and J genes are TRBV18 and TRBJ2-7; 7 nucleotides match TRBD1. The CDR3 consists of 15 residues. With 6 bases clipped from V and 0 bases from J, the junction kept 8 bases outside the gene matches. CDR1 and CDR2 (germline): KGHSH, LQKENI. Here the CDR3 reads CASSQDRELSYEQYF. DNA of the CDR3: TGTGCCAGCTCCCAAGACAGGGAGCTCTCCTACGAGCAGTACTTC.

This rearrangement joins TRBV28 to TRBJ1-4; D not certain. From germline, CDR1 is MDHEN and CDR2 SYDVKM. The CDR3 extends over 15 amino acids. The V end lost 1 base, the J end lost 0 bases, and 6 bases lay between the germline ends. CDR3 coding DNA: TGTGCCAGCAGTTTATATGTGTCAACTAATGAAAAACTGTTTTTT. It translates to CASSLYVSTNEKLFF.

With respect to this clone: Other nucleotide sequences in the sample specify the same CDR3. CDR3 amino acids: CASSIDDRNYGYTF. CDR3 nucleotides: TGTGCCAGTAGTATAGACGACAGAAACTATGGCTACACCTTC. This rearrangement joins TRBV19 to TRBJ1-2; TRBD1 might be the D (5 bases). Germline V gene data show CDR1 as LNHDA and CDR2 as SQIVND (reference sequence). The CDR3 covers 14 residues. Trimming took 0 bases from V and 2 from J, leaving 7 bases between them.

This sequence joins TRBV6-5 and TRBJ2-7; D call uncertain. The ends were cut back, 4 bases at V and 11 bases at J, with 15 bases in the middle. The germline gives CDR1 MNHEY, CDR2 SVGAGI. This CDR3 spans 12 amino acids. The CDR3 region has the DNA TGTGCCAGCAGTTCCGAAACCTGGCAGGAGTACTTC. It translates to CASSSETWQEYF.

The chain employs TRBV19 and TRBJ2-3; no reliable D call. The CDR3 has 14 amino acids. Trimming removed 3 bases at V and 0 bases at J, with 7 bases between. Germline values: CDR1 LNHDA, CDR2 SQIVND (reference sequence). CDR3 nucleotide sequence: TGTGCCAGTAGTATCAGTACTAGCACAGATACGCAGTATTTT. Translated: CASSISTSTDTQYF.

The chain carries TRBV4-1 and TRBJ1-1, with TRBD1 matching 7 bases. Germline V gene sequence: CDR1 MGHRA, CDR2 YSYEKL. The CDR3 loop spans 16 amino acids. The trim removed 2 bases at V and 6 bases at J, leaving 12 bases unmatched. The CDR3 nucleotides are TGCGCCAGCAGCCAAACCTCCCAGGGGGTGTTCGCTGAAGCTTTCTTT. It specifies CASSQTSQGVFAEAFF.

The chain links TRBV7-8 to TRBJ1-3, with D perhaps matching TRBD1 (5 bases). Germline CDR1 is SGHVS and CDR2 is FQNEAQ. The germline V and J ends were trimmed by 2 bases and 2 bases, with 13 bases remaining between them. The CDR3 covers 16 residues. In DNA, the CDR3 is TGTGCCAGCAGCTTAAGGGACGGATCAACTGGAAACACCATATATTTT. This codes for CASSLRDGSTGNTIYF.

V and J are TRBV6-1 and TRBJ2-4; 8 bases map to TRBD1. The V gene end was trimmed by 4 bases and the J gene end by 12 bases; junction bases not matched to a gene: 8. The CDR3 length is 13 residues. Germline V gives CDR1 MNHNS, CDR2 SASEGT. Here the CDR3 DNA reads TGTGCCAGCAGTGGAGGGACAGGTCTAACTCAGTACTTC. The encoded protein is CASSGGTGLTQYF.

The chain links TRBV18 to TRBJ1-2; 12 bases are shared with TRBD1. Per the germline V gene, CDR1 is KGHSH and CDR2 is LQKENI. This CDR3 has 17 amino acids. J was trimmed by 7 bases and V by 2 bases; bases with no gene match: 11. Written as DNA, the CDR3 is TGTGCCAGCTCACCAACCAATAGCCGGGACAGGGGGCTTGGCTACACCTTC. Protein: CASSPTNSRDRGLGYTF.

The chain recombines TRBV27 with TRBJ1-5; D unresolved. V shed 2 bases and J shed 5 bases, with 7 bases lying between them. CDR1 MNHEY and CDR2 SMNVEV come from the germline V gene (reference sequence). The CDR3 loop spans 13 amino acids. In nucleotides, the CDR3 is TGTGCCAGCAGTTTAGAGCGTTATCAGCCCCAGCATTTT. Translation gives CASSLERYQPQHF.

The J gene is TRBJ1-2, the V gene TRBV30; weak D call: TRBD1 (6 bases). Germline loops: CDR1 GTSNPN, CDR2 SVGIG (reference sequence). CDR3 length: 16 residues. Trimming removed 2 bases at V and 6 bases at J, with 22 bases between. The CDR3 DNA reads TGTGCCTGGAGTCTCATCTGGGGACATGCCTCGAATGGCTACACCTTC. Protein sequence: CAWSLIWGHASNGYTF. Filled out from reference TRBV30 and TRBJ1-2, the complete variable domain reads SQTIHQWPATLVQPVGSPLSLECTVEGTSNPNLYWYRQAAGRGLQLLFYSVGIGQISSEVPQNLSASRPQDRQFILSSKKLLLSDSGFYLCAWSLIWGHASNGYTFGSGTRLTVV.

In nucleotides, the CDR3 is TGTGCCAGCAGGCCCCGGGACAGGCTGACAGATACGCAGTATTTT. It is translated as CASRPRDRLTDTQYF. The J gene is TRBJ2-3, the V gene TRBV2; 8 bases fit TRBD1. Germline V gene data show CDR1 as SNHLY and CDR2 as FYNNEI. The V and J ends lost 6 bases and 3 bases, in that order; junction bases with no gene match: 8. The CDR3 runs to 15 residues.

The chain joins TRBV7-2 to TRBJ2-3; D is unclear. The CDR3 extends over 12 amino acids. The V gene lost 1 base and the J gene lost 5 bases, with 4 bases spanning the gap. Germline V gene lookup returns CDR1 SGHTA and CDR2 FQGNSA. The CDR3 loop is CASSLGLDTQYF. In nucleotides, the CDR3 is TGTGCCAGCAGCTTAGGCTTAGATACGCAGTATTTT.

CDR3 in DNA: TGTGCCAGCAGTGACAGGTACAGGGGGCGTATAGAGACCCAGTACTTC. It yields the protein CASSDRYRGRIETQYF. The genes are TRBV27 and TRBJ2-5; 9 nucleotides align to TRBD1. This CDR3 contains 16 residues. V lost 5 bases and J lost 4; bases outside the gene matches: 11. Germline values: CDR1 MNHEY, CDR2 SMNVEV (reference sequence).